These 31 T cell receptor beta chains were sequenced from one sample in a study of T cell clonality in common variable immunodeficiency. The method was immunoSEQ multiplex PCR; TCRdb's version includes in-frame clones alone and lacks a portion of them. This record lists 40,000 to 45,000 clones, none seen once only, and the top ten clones contain over 1.3%. Source material: peripheral blood mononuclear cells. These TCRs come from a person aged 18-70 years in good health.

This clone was observed many times. CDR3 DNA, as far as it was read: TGTGCCATCAGTGAGGCATACAGCTCTGAA. This gives the protein CAISEAYSSE. The full-length CDR3 reads as CAISEAYSSEAFF. The V gene is TRBV10-3, the J gene TRBJ1-1; D is ambiguous. The sequence runs out 3 residues before the end of the CDR3; the remainder is reconstructed from the germline J gene. Trimming took 2 bases from V and 6 from J, leaving 10 bases between them. Per germline, CDR1 ENHRY and CDR2 SYGVKD. CDR3 length equals 13 residues.

This clone was seen at least ten times. The CDR3 is cut off 3 residues early in the read; its end comes from the germline J gene. The V call is TRBV20-1, the J call TRBJ2-1; D may be TRBD2 (6 bases). Trimming pared 3 bases from V and 7 bases from J, leaving 19 bases between. Germline V CDR1 and CDR2: DFQATT, SNEGSKA (reference sequence). This CDR3 is 15 amino acids long. The CDR3 here is CSARGGGRGGNEQFF. The sequenced part of the CDR3 DNA is TGCAGTGCTAGGGGGGGAGGTCGGGGCGGGAATGAG.

This clone was seen repeatedly, ten times or more. The missing CDR3 end, 3 residues past where the read stops, is filled in from the germline J gene. The chain recombines TRBV19 with TRBJ2-5, with a tentative D call TRBD1 (6 bases). The CDR3 has 15 amino acids. The ends were cut back, 9 bases at V and 6 bases at J, with 23 bases in the middle. Germline values: CDR1 LNHDA, CDR2 SQIVND (reference sequence). The CDR3 sequence is CASWGPTGQWKTQYF. The part of the CDR3 DNA that was read is TGTGCCAGCTGGGGACCGACAGGTCAGTGGAAGACC.

This clone was seen at least ten times. Read coverage stops 3 residues before the CDR3 terminus; the germline J gene supplies the remainder. J is TRBJ2-2 and V is TRBV6-4; 7 bases agree with TRBD1. CDR3 length: 16 residues. The V gene's germline CDR1 is MRHNA and CDR2 SNTAGT. The V and J ends lost 0 bases and 4 bases, in that order; junction bases with no gene match: 5. The CDR3 here is CASSDSEGAVTGELFF. CDR3 DNA (partial): TGTGCCAGCAGTGACTCTGAGGGGGCGGTCACCGGGGAG.

This clone was seen repeatedly, ten times or more. The read terminates 3 residues before the CDR3 end, so the remaining end is supplied by the germline J gene. V gene TRBV28 combines with J gene TRBJ2-1; TRBD2 matches 8 bases. Trimming at V came to 2 bases and at J to 5 bases, leaving 11 bases not matched to a gene. The V gene's germline CDR1 is MDHEN and CDR2 SYDVKM. The length of the CDR3 is 17 residues. CDR3 loop: CASSLGGERGKDNEQFF. CDR3 DNA (partial): TGTGCCAGCAGTTTAGGGGGCGAGCGGGGGAAAGACAATGAG. Variable domain in full (rest from reference TRBV28 and TRBJ2-1): DVKVTQSSRYLVKRTGEKVFLECVQDMDHENMFWYRQDPGLGLRLIYFSYDVKMKEKGDIPEGYSVSREKKERFSLILESASTNQTSMYLCASSLGGERGKDNEQFFGPGTRLTVL.

This clone was observed many times. Compared with germline, one end of the junction differs, possibly owing to a read error. Read sequence stops 3 residues before the CDR3 end, and the germline J gene provides the missing end. V usage is TRBV4-2 and J usage is TRBJ1-2, with 8 bases fitting TRBD1. The germline CDR1 and CDR2 sequences are LGHNA and YNFKEQ. The CDR3 totals 16 residues. The CDR3 loop is CASSPSGGATNYGYTF. The CDR3 DNA, read in part, is TGCGCCAGCAGCCCTTCAGGGGGCGCAACTAACTATGGC.

This clone has a count of ten or more. The CDR3 goes on 3 residues after the read ends, and that part is filled in from the germline J gene. The chain uses TRBV20-1 and TRBJ2-3; tentative D call: TRBD1 (5 bases). This CDR3 comprises 14 residues. The germline gives CDR1 DFQATT, CDR2 SNEGSKA (reference sequence). With 3 bases removed from V and 4 bases from J, the gap between germline ends came to 14 bases. CDR3 sequence: CSASNQGISDTQYF. The covered CDR3 bases are TGCAGTGCTAGTAACCAGGGTATATCAGATACG.

Remarks on this clone: A much larger clone lies one base from this, so it may be a read error. The CDR3 is cut off 3 residues early in the read; its end comes from the germline J gene. The chain has TRBV30 and TRBJ2-6; TRBD2 agrees at 7 bases. The CDR3 spans 19 residues. Germline lookup yields CDR1 GTSNPN and CDR2 SVGIG (reference sequence). V shed 1 base, J shed 4 bases, and the junction held 16 bases outside the gene matches. CDR3 DNA, as far as it was read: TGTGCCTGGAGTGCACAAGGCAACTTAGCGGGTCCGGGGGCCAACGTC. Translating it yields CAWSAQGNLAGPGANV. The entire CDR3 is CAWSAQGNLAGPGANVLTF.

This clone was recorded many times. The read finishes 3 residues shy of the CDR3 end, and the germline J gene is used to complete it. The chain is built from TRBV5-8 and TRBJ2-1, with TRBD1 matching over 7 bases. The CDR3 runs 14 residues. The V segment lost 0 bases and the J segment 4 bases; nucleotides outside the gene matches: 1. Germline CDR1 and CDR2: SGHTS and YDEGEE. CDR3 DNA, as far as it was read: TGTGCCAGCAGCTTGGGGGACAGTTACAATGAG. This gives the protein CASSLGDSYNE. From start to end, the CDR3 is CASSLGDSYNEQFF.

This clone was observed at least ten times. The sequenced fragment ends 3 residues before the CDR3 boundary, so the rest is inferred from the germline J gene. J is TRBJ2-3 and V is TRBV7-2; 10 nucleotides agree with TRBD1. The germline V gene has CDR1 SGHTA and CDR2 FQGNSA. V shed 0 bases and J 4 bases; nucleotides not matched to a gene: 4. The CDR3 sequence is 16 residues long. CDR3 sequence reads: CASSLATGGPADTQYF. Partial CDR3 DNA: TGTGCCAGCAGCTTAGCGACAGGGGGCCCGGCAGATACG.

This clone was counted many times. The junction differs from germline at one of its ends, possibly a read error. Read sequence stops 3 residues before the CDR3 end, and the germline J gene provides the missing end. The gene calls are TRBV7-7 and TRBJ1-4; the D gene is possibly TRBD1 (5 bases). This CDR3 is built from 13 residues. The germline V gene has CDR1 SSHAT and CDR2 FNYEAQ (reference sequence). CDR3 bases read: TGTGCTAGCAGCTCGGGGGTGGGCGAAAAA. Amino acids: CASSSGVGEK. The whole CDR3 reads CASSSGVGEKLFF.

This clone was detected a few times. The read terminates 3 residues ahead of where the CDR3 ends, so the germline J gene completes it. The chain carries TRBV5-1 and TRBJ2-5; 8 bases fit TRBD1. In germline, CDR1 is SGHRS, CDR2 YFSETQ. The CDR3 is 14 residues long. V was clipped by 3 bases and J by 5 bases; unmatched bases: 6. The CDR3 spells CASSSAGGLETQYF. The sequenced CDR3 bases are TGCGCCAGCAGCTCCGCAGGGGGCTTGGAGACC.

Ten or more counts support this clone. The sequence runs out 3 residues before the end of the CDR3; the remainder is reconstructed from the germline J gene. V is TRBV20-1 and J is TRBJ2-7; tentative D call: TRBD2 (6 bases). This CDR3 has 13 residues. V lost 4 bases and J lost 4, with 14 bases in between. CDR1 is DFQATT, CDR2 SNEGSKA, per germline (reference sequence). CDR3 protein: CSANKEGRYEQYF. CDR3 bases read: TGCAGTGCTAACAAGGAGGGCAGGTACGAG.

This clone appeared many times. Read sequence stops 3 residues before the CDR3 end, and the germline J gene provides the missing end. This chain connects TRBV24-1 to TRBJ1-2, with 9 positions matching TRBD1. Germline assignment: CDR1 KGHDR and CDR2 SFDVKD. Trimming cost V 5 bases and J 4 bases; bases outside gene matches: 7. This CDR3 region has 15 residues. The CDR3 is CATSARTGDPYGYTF. The sequenced CDR3 bases are TGTGCCACCAGTGCTCGGACAGGGGATCCCTATGGC.

This clone was detected many times. The DNA ends 3 residues before the CDR3 does, and the rest of the CDR3 is filled in from the germline J gene. V is TRBV19 and J is TRBJ1-1, with a weak D call TRBD1 (5 bases). Germline assignment: CDR1 LNHDA and CDR2 SQIVND (reference sequence). V was clipped by 5 bases and J by 5 bases, with 18 bases between them. The CDR3 sequence is 15 residues long. Partial CDR3 DNA: TGTGCCAGTAGTCCTGGGGGGGGTACGAAGACTGAA. Translating gives CASSPGGGTKTE. The CDR3 in full is CASSPGGGTKTEAFF.

Only a few counts were recorded for this clone. Read coverage stops 3 residues before the CDR3 terminus; the germline J gene supplies the remainder. The rearrangement joins TRBV30 to TRBJ1-2; D is possibly TRBD1 (6 bases). The CDR3 contains 12 residues. Germline CDR1 is GTSNPN and CDR2 is SVGIG (reference sequence). CDR3 residues: CAWKQGSYDYTF. CDR3 bases read: TGTGCCTGGAAACAGGGTTCCTACGAC.

This clone was counted ten times or more. The sequenced fragment ends 3 residues before the CDR3 boundary, so the rest is inferred from the germline J gene. This sample also contains other DNA sequences that code for the same CDR3. The chain uses TRBV2 and TRBJ2-3, with TRBD1 identical over 7 bases. Germline V lookup: CDR1 SNHLY, CDR2 FYNNEI. This CDR3 is 15 amino acids long. The junction had 9 bases not matched to a gene; V was cut back by 6 bases and J by 3 bases. The part of the CDR3 DNA that was read is TGTGCCAGCAGCGTACAGGGGCGAAATACAGATACG. It translates to CASSVQGRNTDT. The full CDR3 is CASSVQGRNTDTQYF.

Ten or more counts support this clone. The read terminates 3 residues before the CDR3 end, so the remaining end is supplied by the germline J gene. The chain joins TRBV18 to TRBJ2-3; D unresolved. V was pared by 1 base and J by 2 bases, with 10 bases between. The CDR3 loop spans 15 amino acids. Germline V gene data show CDR1 as KGHSH and CDR2 as LQKENI. Incomplete CDR3 DNA: TGTGCCAGCTCACCACGCCACGGGTTCACAGATACG. It translates to CASSPRHGFTDT. The complete CDR3 protein is CASSPRHGFTDTQYF.

Only a few counts were recorded for this clone. A read error is possible here, since a much larger clone lies one base away. The read halts 3 residues ahead of the CDR3 end, with the missing end drawn from the germline J gene. The sample carries other DNA sequences with the same CDR3. The chain joins TRBV20-1 to TRBJ2-7, with TRBD1 matching 10 bases. Unmatched junction bases numbered 7, after V lost 2 bases and J lost 0 bases. The CDR3 covers 16 residues. Germline CDR1 and CDR2: DFQATT and SNEGSKA (reference sequence). The CDR3 protein is CSARSPGQGPSYEQYF. The CDR3 bases that were read are TGCAGTGCTAGATCTCCGGGACAGGGGCCCTCCTACGAG.

This clone has a count of ten or more. The read terminates 3 residues before the CDR3 end, so the remaining end is supplied by the germline J gene. J is TRBJ2-5 and V is TRBV28; 9 bases match TRBD2. There are 15 residues in the CDR3. Germline CDR1 MDHEN, CDR2 SYDVKM. V trimming: 7 bases; J trimming: 4 bases; junction bases outside the gene matches: 10. The part of the CDR3 DNA that was read is TGTGCCAGCAACGCGGGAGGGCGGACGCGAGAGACC. This sequence encodes CASNAGGRTRET. In full, the CDR3 is CASNAGGRTRETQYF.

This clone was picked up many times. The read ends 3 residues before the CDR3 terminus; that terminus is restored from the germline J gene. The V call is TRBV10-3, the J call TRBJ1-5, with D perhaps TRBD1 (6 bases). Germline loops: CDR1 ENHRY, CDR2 SYGVKD. The V end was cut by 4 bases, the J end by 7 bases, with 11 bases between. This CDR3 is 13 amino acids long. The CDR3: CAISGGLGQPQHF. The CDR3 DNA, read in part, is TGTGCCATCAGTGGGGGGCTCGGACAGCCC.

This clone was picked up many times. One junction end does not reproduce the germline sequence, and a read error may be involved. The CDR3 goes on 3 residues after the read ends, and that part is filled in from the germline J gene. The rearrangement links TRBV18 to TRBJ2-2; D gene uncertain. The CDR3 loop spans 14 amino acids. Germline CDR1 and CDR2: KGHSH and LQKENI. CDR3 DNA (partial): TGTGCCACCTCACCCAGTATCGGGACCGGGGAG. This translates into CATSPSIGTGE. The full CDR3 protein reads CATSPSIGTGELFF.

At least ten counts were recorded for this clone. The missing CDR3 end, 3 residues past where the read stops, is filled in from the germline J gene. The chain combines TRBV2 with TRBJ2-5, with 7 bases that match TRBD1. This CDR3 has 15 amino acids. With 4 bases clipped from V and 5 bases from J, the junction kept 10 bases outside the gene matches. The germline V gene has CDR1 SNHLY and CDR2 FYNNEI. CDR3 sequence reads: CASSVEGAKEETQYF. Incomplete CDR3 DNA: TGTGCCAGCAGTGTAGAGGGGGCCAAGGAGGAGACC.

This clone appeared many times. The read ends 3 residues before the CDR3 terminus; that terminus is restored from the germline J gene. The J gene is TRBJ2-1, the V gene TRBV20-1; 11 bases map to TRBD2. Losses at the gene ends were 4 bases for V and 5 bases for J; bases not matched to a gene: 4. CDR1 is DFQATT, CDR2 SNEGSKA, per germline (reference sequence). This CDR3 spans 14 amino acids. CDR3 loop: CSANLAGGDNEQFF. Partial CDR3 DNA: TGCAGTGCTAATCTAGCGGGAGGTGACAATGAG.

There are many counts of this clone. Coverage ceases 3 residues before the CDR3 finishes, and the germline J gene fills in the end. The chain carries TRBV28 and TRBJ2-1; 11 bases fit TRBD2. CDR1 is MDHEN, CDR2 SYDVKM, per germline. This CDR3 has 15 amino acids. The V segment lost 7 bases and the J segment 7 bases; nucleotides outside the gene matches: 9. The CDR3 bases that were read are TGTGCCAGCAACCTAGGAACTAGCGGGGGTAATGAG. Translated, it gives CASNLGTSGGNE. The complete CDR3 sequence is CASNLGTSGGNEQFF.

This clone was picked up many times. The CDR3 end lies 3 residues beyond the end of the read and is filled in from the germline J gene. The chain combines TRBV5-1 with TRBJ2-1; TRBD2 agrees at 12 bases. The germline gives CDR1 SGHRS, CDR2 YFSETQ. The CDR3 has 18 amino acids. The J segment lost 6 bases and the V segment lost 4 bases, leaving 14 bases of the junction unmatched. The covered CDR3 bases are TGCGCCAGCAGCCCCAGGCTAGCGGGAGGGCCGGTCCGCAATGAG. The encoded protein is CASSPRLAGGPVRNE. The CDR3, in full, reads CASSPRLAGGPVRNEQFF.

This clone was found many times. With the read ending 3 residues before the CDR3 end, the germline J gene is used to fill in that end. The V and J genes are TRBV6-2 or TRBV6-3 and TRBJ2-1; 11 bases line up with TRBD2. With V trimmed by 4 bases and J by 5 bases, 7 bases remained unmatched. The CDR3 is 16 residues long. Germline loops: CDR1 MNHEY, CDR2 SVGEGT. The CDR3 reads CASSLRLAGRNNEQFF. CDR3 bases read: TGTGCCAGCAGTTTAAGACTAGCGGGAAGGAACAATGAG.

About this clone: The read ends 3 residues before the CDR3 terminus; that terminus is restored from the germline J gene. The genes are TRBV20-1 and TRBJ1-2; D gene ambiguous. Germline assignment: CDR1 DFQATT and CDR2 SNEGSKA (reference sequence). The CDR3 has 13 residues. The CDR3 sequence is CSARGRVPYDYTF. CDR3 DNA (partial): TGCAGTGCTAGAGGCCGAGTTCCCTACGAC.

This clone was seen ten or more times. Read sequence stops 3 residues before the CDR3 end, and the germline J gene provides the missing end. The chain is built from TRBV6-1 and TRBJ2-5; TRBD2 might be the D (5 bases). Trimming removed 4 bases from V and 5 bases from J, with 14 bases in between. Germline CDR1 reads MNHNS; CDR2 reads SASEGT. The CDR3 is 14 residues long. The sequenced CDR3 bases are TGTGCCAGCAGTGCTCGGGGTCTGAGGGAGACC. Amino acid sequence: CASSARGLRET. The complete CDR3 reads CASSARGLRETQYF.

On this clone itself: The read ends 3 residues before the CDR3 terminus; that terminus is restored from the germline J gene. V usage is TRBV11-2 and J usage is TRBJ2-7; TRBD2 aligns across 7 bases. In germline, CDR1 is SGHAT, CDR2 FQNNGV. J was trimmed by 4 bases and V by 5 bases; bases with no gene match: 11. CDR3 length: 15 residues. CDR3 DNA (partial): TGTGCCAGCAGCCCCTACGGGCGGGAGACATACGAG. Amino acid sequence: CASSPYGRETYE. From start to end, the CDR3 is CASSPYGRETYEQYF. The full variable domain, in which reference TRBV11-2 and TRBJ2-7 provide the parts outside the CDR3, is EAGVAQSPRYKIIEKRQSVAFWCNPISGHATLYWYQQILGQGPKLLIQFQNNGVVDDSQLPKDRFSAERLKGVDSTLKIQPAKLEDSAVYLCASSPYGRETYEQYFGPGTRLTVT.

This clone was seen many times. The missing CDR3 end, 3 residues past where the read stops, is filled in from the germline J gene. This chain links TRBV13 with TRBJ1-1; D might be TRBD1 (5 bases). This CDR3 has 14 residues. Per the germline V gene, CDR1 is PRHDT and CDR2 is FYEKMQ (reference sequence). V was cut by 6 bases and J by 0 bases, with 11 bases left in between. The sequenced part of the CDR3 DNA is TGTGCCAGCAGTCCGGGGGGTGTGAACACTGAA. It is translated as CASSPGGVNTE. The whole CDR3 protein reads CASSPGGVNTEAFF.